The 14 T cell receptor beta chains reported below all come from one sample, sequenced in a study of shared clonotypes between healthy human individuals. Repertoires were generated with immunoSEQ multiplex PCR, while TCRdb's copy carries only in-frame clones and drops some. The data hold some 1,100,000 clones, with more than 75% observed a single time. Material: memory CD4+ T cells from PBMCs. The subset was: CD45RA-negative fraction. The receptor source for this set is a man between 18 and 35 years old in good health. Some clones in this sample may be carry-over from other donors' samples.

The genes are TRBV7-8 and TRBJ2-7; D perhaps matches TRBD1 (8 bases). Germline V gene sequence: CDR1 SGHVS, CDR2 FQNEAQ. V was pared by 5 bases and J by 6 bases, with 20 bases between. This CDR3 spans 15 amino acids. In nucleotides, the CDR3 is TGTGCCAGCAGCCCCGTCACAGGGGGGGTTTCCGAGCAGTACTTC. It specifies CASSPVTGGVSEQYF.

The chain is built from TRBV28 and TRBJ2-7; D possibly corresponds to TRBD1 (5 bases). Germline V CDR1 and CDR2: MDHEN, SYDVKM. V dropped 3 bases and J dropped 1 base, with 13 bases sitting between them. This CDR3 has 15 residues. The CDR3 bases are TGTGCCAGCAGTTTCCGACAGCCACTTTCCTACGAGCAGTACTTC. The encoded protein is CASSFRQPLSYEQYF.

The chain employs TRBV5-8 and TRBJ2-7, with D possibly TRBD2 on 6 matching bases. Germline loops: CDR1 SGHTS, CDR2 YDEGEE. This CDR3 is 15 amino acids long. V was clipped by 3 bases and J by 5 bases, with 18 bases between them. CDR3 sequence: CASSSGETGNNEQYF. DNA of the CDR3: TGTGCCAGCAGCTCGGGGGAGACGGGTAACAACGAGCAGTACTTC.

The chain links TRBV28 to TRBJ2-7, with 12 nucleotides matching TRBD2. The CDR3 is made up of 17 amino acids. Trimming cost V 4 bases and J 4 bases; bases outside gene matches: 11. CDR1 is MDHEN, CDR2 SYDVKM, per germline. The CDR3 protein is CASSSPGTSGLHYEQYF. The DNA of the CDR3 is TGTGCCAGCAGTTCCCCAGGGACTAGCGGGTTACATTACGAGCAGTACTTC.

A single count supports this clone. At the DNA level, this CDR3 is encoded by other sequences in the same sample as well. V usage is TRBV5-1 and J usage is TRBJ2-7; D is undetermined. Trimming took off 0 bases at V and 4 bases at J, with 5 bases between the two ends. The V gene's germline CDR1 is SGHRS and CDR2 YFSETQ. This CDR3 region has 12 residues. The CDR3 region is CASSLGQYEQYF. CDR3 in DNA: TGCGCCAGCAGCTTGGGGCAGTACGAGCAGTACTTC.

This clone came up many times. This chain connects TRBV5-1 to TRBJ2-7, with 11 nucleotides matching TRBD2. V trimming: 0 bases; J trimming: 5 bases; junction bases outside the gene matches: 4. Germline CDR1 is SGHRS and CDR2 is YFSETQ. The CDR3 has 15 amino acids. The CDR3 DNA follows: TGCGCCAGCAGCTTGGAACTAGCGGGAGACCACGAGCAGTACTTC. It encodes CASSLELAGDHEQYF.

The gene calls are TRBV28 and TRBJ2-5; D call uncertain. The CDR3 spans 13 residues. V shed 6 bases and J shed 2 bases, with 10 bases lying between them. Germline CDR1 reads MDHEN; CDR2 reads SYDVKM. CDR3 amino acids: CASSATGQETQYF. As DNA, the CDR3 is TGTGCCAGCAGCGCGACGGGTCAAGAGACCCAGTACTTC.

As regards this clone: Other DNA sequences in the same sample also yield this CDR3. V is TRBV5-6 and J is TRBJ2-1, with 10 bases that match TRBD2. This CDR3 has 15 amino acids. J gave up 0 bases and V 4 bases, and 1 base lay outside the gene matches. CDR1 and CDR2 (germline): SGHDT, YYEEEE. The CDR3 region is CASSASGSSYNEQFF. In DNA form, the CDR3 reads TGTGCCAGCAGCGCTAGCGGGAGCTCCTACAATGAGCAGTTCTTC. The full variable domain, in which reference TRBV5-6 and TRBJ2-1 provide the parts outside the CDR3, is DAGVTQSPTHLIKTRGQQVTLRCSPKSGHDTVSWYQQALGQGPQFIFQYYEEEERQRGNFPDRFSGHQFPNYSSELNVNALLLGDSALYLCASSASGSSYNEQFFGPGTRLTVL.

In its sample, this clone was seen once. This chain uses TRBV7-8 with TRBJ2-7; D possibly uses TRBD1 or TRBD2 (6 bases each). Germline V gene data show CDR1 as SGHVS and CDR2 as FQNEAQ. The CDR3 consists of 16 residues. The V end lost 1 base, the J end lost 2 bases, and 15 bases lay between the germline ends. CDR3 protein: CASSLVGGSATYEQYF. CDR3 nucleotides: TGTGCCAGCAGCTTAGTCGGGGGCAGTGCCACCTACGAGCAGTACTTC.

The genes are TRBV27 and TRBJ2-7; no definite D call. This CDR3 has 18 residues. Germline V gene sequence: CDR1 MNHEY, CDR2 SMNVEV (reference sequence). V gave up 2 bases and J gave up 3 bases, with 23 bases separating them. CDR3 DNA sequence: TGTGCCAGCAGTTTACCCACCCCGCCAGGCCTTTTGGACTACGAGCAGTACTTC. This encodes CASSLPTPPGLLDYEQYF.

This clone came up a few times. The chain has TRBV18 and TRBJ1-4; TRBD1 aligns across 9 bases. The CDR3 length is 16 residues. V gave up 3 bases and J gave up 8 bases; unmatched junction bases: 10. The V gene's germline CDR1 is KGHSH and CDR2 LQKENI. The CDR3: CASSPGMDRGREKLFF. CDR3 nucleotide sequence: TGTGCCAGCTCACCGGGAATGGACAGGGGACGGGAAAAACTGTTTTTT.

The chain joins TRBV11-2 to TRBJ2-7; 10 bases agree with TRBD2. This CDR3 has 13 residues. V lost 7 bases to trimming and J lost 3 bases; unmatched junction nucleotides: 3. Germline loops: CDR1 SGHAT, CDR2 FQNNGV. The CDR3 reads CASTAGGLYEQYF. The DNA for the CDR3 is TGTGCCAGCACAGCGGGAGGGCTCTACGAGCAGTACTTC.

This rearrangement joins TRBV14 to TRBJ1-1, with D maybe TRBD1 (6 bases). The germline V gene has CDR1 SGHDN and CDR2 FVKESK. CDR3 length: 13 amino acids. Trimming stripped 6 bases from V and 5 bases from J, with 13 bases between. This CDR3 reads CASSKGVRTEAFF. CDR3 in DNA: TGTGCCAGCAGTAAGGGGGTGAGGACTGAAGCTTTCTTT.

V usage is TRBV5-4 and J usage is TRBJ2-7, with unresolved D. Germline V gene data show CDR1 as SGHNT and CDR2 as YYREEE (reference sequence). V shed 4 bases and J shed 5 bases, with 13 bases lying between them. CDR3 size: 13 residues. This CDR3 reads CASSRIDEDEQYF. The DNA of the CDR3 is TGTGCCAGCAGCCGGATCGACGAAGACGAGCAGTACTTC.